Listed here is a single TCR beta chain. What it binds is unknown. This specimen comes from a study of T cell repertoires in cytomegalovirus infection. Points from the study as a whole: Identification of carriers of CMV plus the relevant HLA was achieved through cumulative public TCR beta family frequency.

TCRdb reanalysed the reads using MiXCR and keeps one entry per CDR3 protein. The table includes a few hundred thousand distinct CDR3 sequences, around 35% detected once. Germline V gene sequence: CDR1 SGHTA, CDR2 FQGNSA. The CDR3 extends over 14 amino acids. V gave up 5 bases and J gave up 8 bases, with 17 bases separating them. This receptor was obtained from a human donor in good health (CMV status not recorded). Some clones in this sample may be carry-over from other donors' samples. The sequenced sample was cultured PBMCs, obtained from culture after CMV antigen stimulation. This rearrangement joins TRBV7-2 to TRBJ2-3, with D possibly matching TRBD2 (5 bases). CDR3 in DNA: TGTGCCAGCAGCCCACGGGGAGAGGCGTCTACGCAGTATTTT. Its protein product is CASSPRGEASTQYF.